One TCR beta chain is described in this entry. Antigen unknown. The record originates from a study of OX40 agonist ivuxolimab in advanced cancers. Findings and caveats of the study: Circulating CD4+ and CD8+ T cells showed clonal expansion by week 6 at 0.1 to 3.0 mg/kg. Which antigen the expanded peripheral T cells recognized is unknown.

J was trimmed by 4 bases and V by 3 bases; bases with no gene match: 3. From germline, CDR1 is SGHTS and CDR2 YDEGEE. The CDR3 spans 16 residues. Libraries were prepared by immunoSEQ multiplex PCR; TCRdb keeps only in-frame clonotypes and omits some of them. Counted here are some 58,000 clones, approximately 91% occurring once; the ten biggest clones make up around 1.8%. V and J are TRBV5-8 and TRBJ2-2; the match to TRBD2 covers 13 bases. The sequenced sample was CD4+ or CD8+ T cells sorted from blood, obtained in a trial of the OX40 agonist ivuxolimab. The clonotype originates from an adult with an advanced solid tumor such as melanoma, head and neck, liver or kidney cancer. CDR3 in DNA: TGTGCCAGCAGCTCGGGACTAGCGGGACTCACCGGGGAGCTGTTTTTT. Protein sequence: CASSSGLAGLTGELFF.